This T cell receptor beta chain is drawn from a study of OX40 agonist ivuxolimab in advanced cancers. Study-level points and caveats: Some of the lowest clonal expansion was seen in partial responders at 0.1-3.0 mg/kg. In the expanded peripheral T cells, antigen specificity was never determined.

Concerning this clone: The antigen remains unidentified.

Per germline, CDR1 LGHNA and CDR2 YSLEER. This CDR3 spans 14 amino acids. The V gene lost 4 bases and the J gene lost 0 bases, with 9 bases spanning the gap. The assay was immunoSEQ multiplex PCR, and TCRdb's table has in-frame clones only and misses some. In the table there are 25,000 or so clones, around 67% of which are singletons. V and J are TRBV4-3 and TRBJ1-1; tentative D call: TRBD1 (6 bases). Sample: CD4+ or CD8+ T cells sorted from blood, taken in a trial of the OX40 agonist ivuxolimab. The clonotype was recovered from an adult with an advanced solid tumor such as melanoma, head and neck, liver or kidney cancer. This chain's CDR3 is CASSPGGLNTEAFF. CDR3 DNA: TGCGCCAGCAGCCCCGGGGGCTTGAACACTGAAGCTTTCTTT.